The sequence of this TCR beta chain was determined in a study of blood T cell repertoires in COVID-19. Per germline, CDR1 SGHDT and CDR2 YYEEEE. The CDR3 contains 15 residues. The trim removed 2 bases at V and 4 bases at J, leaving 8 bases unmatched. Assay: immunoSEQ multiplex PCR; the TCRdb copy retains only in-frame clones and omits some. The data show nearly 350,000 clones, roughly 87% seen once. Sample: PBMCs or T cells enriched from blood (not recorded which). The chain couples TRBV5-6 to TRBJ1-2, with 7 bases that match TRBD1. This clonotype originated in a woman younger than 45 who had recovered from COVID-19. The DNA of the CDR3 is TGTGCCAGCAGCTTATGGGGACAGAGCCTCTATGGCTACACCTTC. This encodes CASSLWGQSLYGYTF.